A single sample is the source of the 31 T cell receptor beta chains below, sequenced in a study of T cells in narcolepsy. Sequencing was performed with immunoSEQ multiplex PCR; in TCRdb, only in-frame clones are kept and a portion is missing. The sample records about 22,000 clones, approximately 81% being singletons. Sample: memory (CD45RA-) CD4+ T cells from blood. The receptors here all came from a human donor in good health.

The chain couples TRBV5-5 to TRBJ2-5; D may match TRBD1 or TRBD2 (6 bases each). Germline V lookup: CDR1 SGHKS, CDR2 YYEKEE (reference sequence). This CDR3 comprises 16 residues. V shed 0 bases and J shed 1 base, with 13 bases lying between them. The CDR3 loop is CASSLANWGAQETQYF. The CDR3 nucleotides are TGTGCCAGCAGCTTGGCCAACTGGGGGGCCCAAGAGACCCAGTACTTC.

This chain joins TRBV11-1 and TRBJ2-5, with 7 bases fitting TRBD1. The germline CDR1 and CDR2 sequences are SGHAT and FQDESV (reference sequence). V shed 4 bases, J shed 3 bases, and the junction held 8 bases outside the gene matches. CDR3 length: 15 residues. The CDR3 DNA reads TGTGCCAGCAGCTCGGACTCAACAGGGGAAGAGACCCAGTACTTC. This encodes CASSSDSTGEETQYF. The whole variable domain, filled in from reference TRBV11-1 and TRBJ2-5, reads EAEVAQSPRYKITEKSQAVAFWCDPISGHATLYWYRQILGQGPELLVQFQDESVVDDSQLPKDRFSAERLKGVDSTLKIQPAELGDSAMYLCASSSDSTGEETQYFGPGTRLLVL.

J is TRBJ2-2 and V is TRBV19; D remains unclear. The CDR3 spans 12 residues. Germline lookup yields CDR1 LNHDA and CDR2 SQIVND (reference sequence). V dropped 7 bases and J dropped 4 bases, with 7 bases sitting between them. Here the CDR3 reads CASMSATGELFF. The CDR3 DNA is TGTGCCAGTATGTCAGCCACCGGGGAGCTGTTTTTT.

The chain recombines TRBV7-9 with TRBJ2-5, with D perhaps assigned TRBD1 or TRBD2 (5 bases each). Germline V lookup: CDR1 SEHNR, CDR2 FQNEAQ (reference sequence). V was pared by 1 base and J by 2 bases, with 20 bases between. CDR3 length equals 18 residues. CDR3 in amino acids: CASSLVKDSRGGQETQYF. The CDR3 coding sequence is TGTGCCAGCAGCTTAGTCAAAGACAGCCGTGGAGGACAAGAGACCCAGTACTTC.

This clone was found once. This sequence joins TRBV7-9 and TRBJ2-3; 7 positions agree with TRBD1. With V trimmed by 8 bases and J by 5 bases, 7 bases remained unmatched. Germline CDR1 reads SEHNR; CDR2 reads FQNEAQ (reference sequence). There are 13 residues in the CDR3. As DNA, the CDR3 is TGTGCCAGCTTCACGACAGGGCGAGATACGCAGTATTTT. Its translation: CASFTTGRDTQYF.

The J gene is TRBJ2-5, the V gene TRBV7-6; 7 bases align to TRBD1. CDR1 and CDR2 from the germline V gene are SGHVS and FNYEAQ. This CDR3 is built from 13 residues. With 2 bases clipped from V and 3 bases from J, the junction kept 0 bases outside the gene matches. In nucleotides, the CDR3 is TGTGCCAGCAGCTTAACAGGGGAAGAGACCCAGTACTTC. Translating it yields CASSLTGEETQYF.

This chain uses TRBV11-1 with TRBJ2-3; D may be TRBD2 (6 bases). Per the germline V gene, CDR1 is SGHAT and CDR2 is FQDESV (reference sequence). Trimming pared 1 base from V and 2 bases from J, leaving 10 bases between. There are 15 residues in the CDR3. The CDR3 loop reads CASSLDGTDTDTQYF. DNA for the CDR3: TGTGCCAGCAGCTTAGATGGGACTGACACAGATACGCAGTATTTT. Variable domain in full (rest from reference TRBV11-1 and TRBJ2-3): EAEVAQSPRYKITEKSQAVAFWCDPISGHATLYWYRQILGQGPELLVQFQDESVVDDSQLPKDRFSAERLKGVDSTLKIQPAELGDSAMYLCASSLDGTDTDTQYFGPGTRLTVL.

A single count supports this clone. The chain couples TRBV2 to TRBJ2-1; no clear D. CDR1 is SNHLY and CDR2 is FYNNEI in the germline V gene. The CDR3 has 13 residues. Trimming removed 6 bases from V and 0 bases from J, with 6 bases in between. This CDR3 is CASRATSYNEQFF. DNA for the CDR3: TGTGCCAGCAGGGCTACCTCCTACAATGAGCAGTTCTTC. The whole variable domain, filled in from reference TRBV2 and TRBJ2-1, reads EPEVTQTPSHQVTQMGQEVILRCVPISNHLYFYWYRQILGQKVEFLVSFYNNEISEKSEIFDDQFSVERPDGSNFTLKIRSTKLEDSAMYFCASRATSYNEQFFGPGTRLTVL.

This chain joins TRBV10-3 and TRBJ2-3, with 9 bases lining up with TRBD2. The CDR3 totals 16 residues. Germline V gene data show CDR1 as ENHRY and CDR2 as SYGVKD. V lost 8 bases to trimming and J lost 2 bases; unmatched junction nucleotides: 11. Here the CDR3 DNA reads TGTGCCATCGGGGAAGGAGCGGGGGGAATCACAGATACGCAGTATTTT. Translated, it gives CAIGEGAGGITDTQYF.

The genes are TRBV7-8 and TRBJ1-2; 9 bases agree with TRBD1. The V gene end was trimmed by 4 bases and the J gene end by 6 bases; junction bases not matched to a gene: 6. Germline V gives CDR1 SGHVS, CDR2 FQNEAQ. The CDR3 sequence is 14 residues long. The DNA of the CDR3 is TGTGCCAGCAGCTCAGACAGGGGGTGGGATGGCTACACCTTC. Translating it yields CASSSDRGWDGYTF.

The J gene is TRBJ1-3, the V gene TRBV19; D remains ambiguous. Trimming removed 6 bases at V and 4 bases at J, with 7 bases between. This CDR3 region has 12 residues. Germline CDR1 and CDR2: LNHDA and SQIVND (reference sequence). Written as DNA, the CDR3 is TGTGCCAGTAGATATTCCGGAAACACCATATATTTT. Its protein is CASRYSGNTIYF.

The rearrangement links TRBV15 to TRBJ2-3; no clear D gene. V gave up 1 base and J gave up 4 bases, with 9 bases separating them. This CDR3 region has 14 residues. Germline loops: CDR1 LNHNV, CDR2 YYDKDF (reference sequence). In nucleotides, the CDR3 is TGTGCCACCAGCAGAGTACCCAATTCAGATACGCAGTATTTT. Its translation: CATSRVPNSDTQYF. Supplemented by reference TRBV15 and TRBJ2-3, the full variable domain reads DAMVIQNPRYQVTQFGKPVTLSCSQTLNHNVMYWYQQKSSQAPKLLFHYYDKDFNNEADTPDNFQSRRPNTSFCFLDIRSPGLGDTAMYLCATSRVPNSDTQYFGPGTRLTVL.

J is TRBJ2-1 and V is TRBV5-1; D not certain. This CDR3 spans 15 amino acids. Germline lookup yields CDR1 SGHRS and CDR2 YFSETQ. V was trimmed by 4 bases and J by 0 bases, leaving 11 bases between them. As DNA, the CDR3 is TGCGCCAGCAGCCCAAAAGGTAGCTCCTACAATGAGCAGTTCTTC. Its translation: CASSPKGSSYNEQFF.

The chain links TRBV6-1 to TRBJ2-7; perhaps D is TRBD1 or TRBD2 (5 bases each). V lost 6 bases, J lost 5 bases, and 11 bases lay in between. Germline values: CDR1 MNHNS, CDR2 SASEGT. The length of the CDR3 is 12 residues. Written as DNA, the CDR3 is TGTGCCAGCAGCACGGTGGGGGACGAGCAGTACTTC. Translation gives CASSTVGDEQYF.

The chain recombines TRBV19 with TRBJ1-5; no clear D. This CDR3 is built from 13 residues. V lost 4 bases to trimming and J lost 4 bases, with 8 bases between them. The germline V gene has CDR1 LNHDA and CDR2 SQIVND (reference sequence). The CDR3 loop reads CASSKRVNQPQHF. CDR3 bases: TGTGCCAGTAGTAAGAGAGTTAATCAGCCCCAGCATTTT.

V gene TRBV11-2 combines with J gene TRBJ2-7; 9 positions match TRBD1. CDR1 is SGHAT and CDR2 is FQNNGV in the germline V gene. The CDR3 runs to 17 residues. J was trimmed by 0 bases and V by 4 bases; bases with no gene match: 10. The CDR3 DNA sequence: TGTGCCAGCAGCTGGACAGGGGCCAACTCTCTCTCCTACGAGCAGTACTTC. Its protein product is CASSWTGANSLSYEQYF.

This clone was recorded only once. The rearrangement uses TRBV11-2 and TRBJ2-7; 8 bases line up with TRBD1. The J segment lost 3 bases and the V segment lost 5 bases, leaving 12 bases of the junction unmatched. This CDR3 spans 16 amino acids. Germline V gene sequence: CDR1 SGHAT, CDR2 FQNNGV. Here the CDR3 reads CASSIRQGMGLYEQYF. In DNA form, the CDR3 reads TGTGCCAGCAGCATCCGACAGGGGATGGGCCTCTACGAGCAGTACTTC.

The chain is built from TRBV5-4 and TRBJ1-4, with 9 bases that match TRBD1. Germline lookup yields CDR1 SGHNT and CDR2 YYREEE (reference sequence). Germline trimming cut 4 bases from V and 14 bases from J; bases unmatched to any gene: 12. The CDR3 has 14 amino acids. CDR3 DNA: TGTGCCAGCAGCCCTGACAGGGGGGAAAGGGGGCTGTTTTTT. Translating gives CASSPDRGERGLFF.

The chain employs TRBV6-5 and TRBJ2-5, with TRBD2 identical over 7 bases. There are 13 residues in the CDR3. Germline-derived CDR1 and CDR2 are MNHEY and SVGAGI. Trimming cost V 5 bases and J 7 bases; bases outside gene matches: 7. CDR3 region: CASSPERGATQYF. CDR3 nucleotide sequence: TGTGCCAGCAGTCCCGAGCGGGGTGCGACCCAGTACTTC.

The chain is built from TRBV5-1 and TRBJ1-1; 7 bases line up with TRBD1. This CDR3 comprises 12 residues. The V and J ends lost 3 bases and 7 bases, in that order; junction bases with no gene match: 3. Germline-derived CDR1 and CDR2 are SGHRS and YFSETQ. CDR3: CASSSGQVEAFF. CDR3 coding DNA: TGCGCCAGCAGCTCCGGACAGGTTGAAGCTTTCTTT.

The chain employs TRBV5-1 and TRBJ2-2; D is uncertain. The CDR3 extends over 13 amino acids. CDR1 and CDR2 (germline): SGHRS, YFSETQ. V lost 2 bases, J lost 4 bases, and 6 bases lay in between. The CDR3 region is CASSLQSTGELFF. CDR3 DNA sequence: TGCGCCAGCAGCTTACAGAGCACCGGGGAGCTGTTTTTT.

The V and J genes are TRBV7-9 and TRBJ1-6, with D perhaps TRBD1 (5 bases). The V gene's germline CDR1 is SEHNR and CDR2 FQNEAQ (reference sequence). Trimming cost V 1 base and J 16 bases, with 20 bases left between them. The CDR3 spans 15 residues. In nucleotides, the CDR3 is TGTGCCAGCAGCTTAGGGGGCTACCTCGGACCCCAACTCCACTTT. This gives the protein CASSLGGYLGPQLHF.

This chain connects TRBV6-5 to TRBJ1-3, with D unresolved. Trimming pared 8 bases from V and 0 bases from J, leaving 14 bases between. Germline values: CDR1 MNHEY, CDR2 SVGAGI. The CDR3 extends over 15 amino acids. The CDR3 loop is CASRLKGFSGNTIYF. In nucleotides, the CDR3 is TGTGCCAGCCGTCTAAAAGGATTCTCTGGAAACACCATATATTTT.

This rearrangement joins TRBV13 to TRBJ1-1, with TRBD1 identical over 7 bases. CDR1 and CDR2 (germline): PRHDT, FYEKMQ (reference sequence). The J segment lost 0 bases and the V segment lost 5 bases, leaving 9 bases of the junction unmatched. The CDR3 consists of 16 residues. The CDR3 DNA follows: TGTGCCAGCAGCCGTCAGGGACAGACTATGAACACTGAAGCTTTCTTT. As protein: CASSRQGQTMNTEAFF.

The chain uses TRBV18 and TRBJ1-2; no clear D. The germline CDR1 and CDR2 sequences are KGHSH and LQKENI. V lost 6 bases, J lost 7 bases, and 18 bases lay in between. The length of the CDR3 is 14 residues. The CDR3 loop is CASSSQRSPGGYTF. The DNA for the CDR3 is TGTGCCAGCTCGTCTCAGCGCAGTCCTGGTGGCTACACCTTC.

The rearrangement uses TRBV7-3 and TRBJ2-1; TRBD1 matches 8 bases. V lost 5 bases, J lost 7 bases, and 7 bases stayed unmatched. From germline, CDR1 is SGHTA and CDR2 FQGTGA. CDR3 length: 14 amino acids. The CDR3 reads CASSLGGQENEQFF. The DNA of the CDR3 is TGTGCCAGCAGCCTAGGGGGACAGGAAAATGAGCAGTTCTTC. The full variable domain, with the rest looked up from reference TRBV7-3 and TRBJ2-1, is GAGVSQTPSNKVTEKGKYVELRCDPISGHTALYWYRQSLGQGPEFLIYFQGTGAADDSGLPNDRFFAVRPEGSVSTLKIQRTERGDSAVYLCASSLGGQENEQFFGPGTRLTVL.

The chain recombines TRBV9 with TRBJ2-2, with D possibly being TRBD2 (6 bases). The germline V and J ends were trimmed by 0 bases and 13 bases, with 19 bases remaining between them. Germline assignment: CDR1 SGDLS and CDR2 YYNGEE. This CDR3 is 15 amino acids long. The DNA for the CDR3 is TGTGCCAGCAGCGTAGGAGGGGCCCAGGCGGGGCTGCTGTTTTTT. Translating it yields CASSVGGAQAGLLFF.

The rearrangement links TRBV7-2 to TRBJ1-2; 8 positions match TRBD1. V lost 6 bases, J lost 4 bases, and 7 bases stayed unmatched. This CDR3 contains 14 residues. Looked up from germline, CDR1 is SGHTA and CDR2 is FQGNSA. The CDR3 spells CASSGQGATYGYTF. The CDR3 DNA is TGTGCCAGCAGTGGACAGGGCGCGACCTATGGCTACACCTTC.

There are a few counts of this clone. The chain uses TRBV11-2 and TRBJ2-7; D is undetermined. Germline V CDR1 and CDR2: SGHAT, FQNNGV. The V end was cut by 4 bases, the J end by 6 bases, with 10 bases between. The length of the CDR3 is 12 residues. This CDR3 is CASSSQAGEQYF. For the CDR3, the DNA is TGTGCCAGCAGCTCCCAAGCCGGCGAGCAGTACTTC.

The chain joins TRBV5-4 to TRBJ1-1, with 7 bases fitting TRBD1. Germline loops: CDR1 SGHNT, CDR2 YYREEE (reference sequence). Trimming took 4 bases from V and 2 from J; bases not matched to a gene: 11. The CDR3 has 16 amino acids. The CDR3 sequence: CASSPVKRQGNTEAFF. DNA of the CDR3: TGTGCCAGCAGCCCAGTTAAACGACAGGGAAACACTGAAGCTTTCTTT.

The chain is built from TRBV10-2 and TRBJ2-5; no firm D call. Matching the DNA end better, TRBJ2-7 makes the J call doubtful. Germline CDR1 and CDR2: WSHSY and SAAADI. This CDR3 spans 12 amino acids. CDR3 protein: CASSAEIYEQYF. CDR3 DNA: TGCGCCAGCAGTGCAGAAATCTACGAGCAGTACTTC.